The 5 T cell receptor beta chains in this list originate from one sample, sequenced in a study of blood T cell repertoires in COVID-19. Clones were read by immunoSEQ multiplex PCR, and TCRdb kept only the in-frame ones, dropping some. Altogether about 170,000 clones are present, 80% to 90% being singletons, with the ten largest covering roughly 1.9%. Material: peripheral blood. Source of these receptors: a woman older than 75 with acute or convalescent COVID-19.

The chain recombines TRBV10-3 with TRBJ1-2, with 9 bases identical to TRBD1. The V and J ends lost 0 bases and 6 bases, in that order; junction bases with no gene match: 2. The CDR3 runs 14 residues. Germline loops: CDR1 ENHRY, CDR2 SYGVKD. CDR3 DNA: TGTGCCATCAGTGAGTCGGGACAGGGAAATGGCTACACCTTC. Its protein product is CAISESGQGNGYTF.

This chain links TRBV30 with TRBJ1-5, with a possible D match to TRBD1 (5 bases). Germline V gene sequence: CDR1 GTSNPN, CDR2 SVGIG (reference sequence). CDR3 size: 15 residues. V was cut by 1 base and J by 0 bases, with 10 bases left in between. The CDR3 sequence is CAWSGGVNSNQPQHF. In DNA form, the CDR3 reads TGTGCCTGGAGTGGGGGGGTTAATAGCAATCAGCCCCAGCATTTT.

The rearrangement uses TRBV7-8 and TRBJ2-1, with 8 positions matching TRBD2. Germline V gene lookup returns CDR1 SGHVS and CDR2 FQNEAQ. Germline trimming cut 5 bases from V and 6 bases from J; bases unmatched to any gene: 9. This CDR3 contains 15 residues. This CDR3 reads CASSNPSGLANEQFF. The CDR3 bases are TGTGCCAGCAGCAACCCTTCTGGACTAGCCAATGAGCAGTTCTTC. Using reference TRBV7-8 and TRBJ2-1 for the parts outside the CDR3, the full variable domain is GAGVSQSPRYKVAKRGQDVALRCDPISGHVSLFWYQQALGQGPEFLTYFQNEAQLDKSGLPSDRFFAERPEGSVSTLKIQRTQQEDSAVYLCASSNPSGLANEQFFGPGTRLTVL.

This sequence joins TRBV9 and TRBJ2-1; D might be TRBD2 (7 bases). Deletions cut 3 bases from V and 3 bases from J, with 16 bases between. CDR1 SGDLS and CDR2 YYNGEE come from the germline V gene. The CDR3 spans 16 residues. The CDR3 nucleotides are TGTGCCAGCAGCGAAGGGGGGGCTGGTTTCTACAATGAGCAGTTCTTC. It specifies CASSEGGAGFYNEQFF. Looking up the rest from reference TRBV9 and TRBJ2-1 gives the full variable domain: DSGVTQTPKHLITATGQRVTLRCSPRSGDLSVYWYQQSLDQGLQFLIQYYNGEERAKGNILERFSAQQFPDLHSELNLSSLELGDSALYFCASSEGGAGFYNEQFFGPGTRLTVL.

This sequence joins TRBV18 and TRBJ2-7; TRBD2 aligns across 12 bases. CDR3 length: 14 residues. Germline V CDR1 and CDR2: KGHSH, LQKENI. Germline trimming cut 5 bases from V and 5 bases from J; bases unmatched to any gene: 4. CDR3 in DNA: TGTGCCAGCTCAGAGGGACTAGCGGGTGACGAGCAGTACTTC. Translated: CASSEGLAGDEQYF.